The T cell receptor (beta chain) under discussion was sequenced for a study of tumor-infiltrating lymphocytes in primary liver carcinoma (dated by TCRdb to about 2017). Concerning the study at large: Hepatocellular carcinoma (four) or combined HCC and intrahepatic cholangiocarcinoma (one) was present in the five patients, who were three men and two women aged 30 to 69 years. The tumors of the five patients were staged as T1-T3 N0M0, with maximum diameters ranging from about 4.2 to 10 cm. Each sample produced roughly 3.5 to 7.13 million productive TCRbeta reads, and read depth showed no significant difference between tissue types. For each liver tumor, the study sampled five regions along with adjacent normal tissue and blood, and applied TCRbeta repertoire sequencing, expression microarrays and whole-exome sequencing. A total of some 35 specimens from 5 patients underwent TCRbeta repertoire sequencing, comprising 25 tumor regions, 5 adjacent noncancerous liver tissues and 5 peripheral blood samples. To link TCRbeta repertoire diversity to the local molecular phenotype, the 20 to 25 tumor region samples were profiled with Agilent mRNA microarrays. High reproducibility was observed for the technical replicate repertoires, with mean shared-clone rates about 0.89 and correlation coefficients above 0.95.

Using a constant-region primer and ProtoScript II reverse transcriptase, TCRbeta-specific cDNA was reverse-transcribed from about 540 ng total RNA. The TCRbeta libraries were prepared through three rounds of nested multiplex PCR following a slightly modified ARM-PCR procedure. The first two PCR rounds used multiplex TRBV1-TRBV30 forward primers with a Cbeta reverse primer, each for 10 cycles. Sample barcodes and Illumina adapters were attached in a final 25-cycle PCR using Deep VentR polymerase. Before sequencing, amplicons of 200-500 bp were gel-purified using a QIAquick gel extraction kit. An Illumina HiSeq 2500 was used to sequence the TCRbeta amplicons with 250-bp paired-end reads. Per the source publication's procedure: To recover full CDR3 sequences, reads were quality-trimmed using Trimmomatic v0.33 and paired reads were then merged using FLASH v1.2.11. V, D and J germline segments were assigned to the rearranged TCRbeta sequences using MiGEC v1.2.1b. Clonotype statistics and Shannon-Wiener diversity indices were computed with VDJtools v1.0.0. Except for diversity analysis, only each sample's 250 most abundant clonotypes were used in subsequent analyses to reduce sampling bias. TCRdb trimmed the raw reads at Q25, called clones with MiXCR and kept productive beta chains. Records with the same CDR3 protein are collapsed into one entry carrying the most frequent genes and DNA. TCRdb's processing, not the authors', yielded these V and J calls. Here the sample has tens of thousands of distinct CDR3 sequences; 60% to 75% occur a single time. The ten top clones hold roughly 24% of the sample.

The investigation overall reported the following: Consistent with antigen-driven expansion, pairs of tumor regions showed higher repertoire overlap (mean roughly 36%) than either tumor-adjacent pairs (roughly 17%) or tumor-blood pairs (roughly 14%). Only a few patients were included in the study, and the authors note that the findings should be validated in a larger study. Only about 8-25% of top clones were found in all five regions of a tumor, suggesting spatial heterogeneity of tumor-infiltrating T cells. Since the samples were bulk and unsorted, there was no way to compare CD4+ and CD8+ T cell repertoires. Compared with blood, tumors had a significantly larger share of the repertoire taken up by the top 250 clones (p = 0.039). Because only the TCR beta chain was sequenced and unpaired alpha chains were not captured, true repertoire diversity is likely underestimated.

The germline V gene supplies CDR1 SGHVS and CDR2 FQNEAQ. Measured from the cysteine to the phenylalanine, the CDR3 is 16 residues long. The DNA shown is the 48-base CDR3, in frame from base 1. V was cut back by 5 bases and J by 0 bases, leaving a gap of 14 bases between them. Without any cell sorting, total RNA and DNA were co-extracted from roughly 21-30 mg of bulk tissue using the AllPrep DNA/RNA mini kit. Between late 2015 and early 2016, five patients in China with histopathologically diagnosed primary liver carcinoma had surgical resection. Chronic HBV infection was present in the patients, and the patients were treatment-naive at sampling. Five spatially separated regions were sampled per tumor: superior, inferior, left-lateral and right-lateral poles, plus the tumor centre. Histological examination found more than 80% viable tumor cells in every tumor sample. Each fresh piece of tumor and adjacent tissue was cut in two, with one half stored in RNAlater at -80 degrees C and the other half sent for histology.

For this clonotype: The antigen this receptor binds is unknown. Per-nucleotide qualities are absent, and no much larger clonotype sits a single base away.

Sequencing input: liver tumor tissue from sampling region 3. The cell subset or site label, as the study defines it: tumor region T3, left-lateral pole. The TCR was taken from a man between 40 and 49 years old with primary liver carcinoma and hepatitis B virus infection. In this chain, TRBV7-8 is recombined with TRBJ1-5; possibly the D gene is TRBD1, per 6 matching bases. The CDR3 protein is CASSPNGGGSNQPQHF. The nucleotide sequence is given as TGTGCCAGCAGCCCCAATGGAGGGGGTAGCAATCAGCCCCAGCATTTT.